The 29 T cell receptor beta chains reported below all come from one sample, sequenced in a study of blood T cell repertoires in COVID-19. Produced via immunoSEQ multiplex PCR; TCRdb's table is partial and in-frame only. The sample has around 360,000 clones; about 87% are singletons. Input material: peripheral blood. The origin of the receptors is a woman younger than 45 with COVID-19, enrolled during active disease.

The chain combines TRBV6-1 with TRBJ2-2, with TRBD1 matching over 8 bases. CDR3 length: 16 residues. With V trimmed by 4 bases and J by 1 base, 5 bases remained unmatched. The germline CDR1 and CDR2 sequences are MNHNS and SASEGT. CDR3 loop: CASSARDRMNTGELFF. The CDR3 DNA reads TGTGCCAGCAGTGCCCGGGACAGGATGAACACCGGGGAGCTGTTTTTT.

The rearrangement links TRBV24-1 to TRBJ1-5; 7 bases align to TRBD1. The CDR3 sequence is 13 residues long. Germline CDR1 is KGHDR and CDR2 is SFDVKD. J lost 7 bases, V lost 5 bases, and 4 bases had no gene match. CDR3: CATSGDSMQPQHF. The CDR3 region has the DNA TGTGCCACCAGTGGGGACAGTATGCAGCCCCAGCATTTT.

With respect to this clone: This same CDR3 is encoded by further DNA sequences in the sample. The chain is built from TRBV7-2 and TRBJ2-5; TRBD2 agrees at 8 bases. The CDR3 consists of 14 residues. The junction had 2 bases not matched to a gene; V was cut back by 3 bases and J by 2 bases. Germline V gene lookup returns CDR1 SGHTA and CDR2 FQGNSA. The CDR3 region has the DNA TGTGCCAGCAGCTTCCAGCGGGGGCAAGAGACCCAGTACTTC. It is translated as CASSFQRGQETQYF.

V is TRBV9 and J is TRBJ2-7; a possible D gene is TRBD2 (6 bases). V was shortened by 4 bases and J by 5 bases, with 22 bases between the two germline ends. The CDR3 spans 16 residues. Per the germline V gene, CDR1 is SGDLS and CDR2 is YYNGEE. The CDR3 reads CASSPRGGGISDEQYF. The CDR3 DNA sequence: TGTGCCAGCAGCCCAAGAGGTGGCGGGATCAGTGACGAGCAGTACTTC.

CDR3 DNA sequence: TGTGCCAGCAGCTTTGGGTTAATGAGGGATACGCAGTATTTT. It specifies CASSFGLMRDTQYF. This chain links TRBV7-2 with TRBJ2-3; D not resolved. The V end was cut by 3 bases, the J end by 6 bases, with 13 bases between. The CDR3 consists of 14 residues. CDR1 SGHTA and CDR2 FQGNSA come from the germline V gene.

This chain uses TRBV28 with TRBJ2-7, with D possibly being TRBD2 (6 bases). This CDR3 is built from 13 residues. The ends were cut back, 7 bases at V and 0 bases at J, with 10 bases in the middle. Germline CDR1 is MDHEN and CDR2 is SYDVKM. The DNA of the CDR3 is TGTGCCAGCACCCTAGCGTCCTCCTACGAGCAGTACTTC. Translated: CASTLASSYEQYF.

This clone was recorded at least ten times. The chain carries TRBV4-1 and TRBJ1-5; D might be TRBD1 (6 bases). The CDR3 runs 14 residues. Trimming left V 7 bases short and J 3 bases short, with 13 bases between. CDR1 and CDR2 from the germline V gene are MGHRA and YSYEKL. In DNA form, the CDR3 reads TGCGCCAGCAAGCCCGCAGGGGCCAATCAGCCCCAGCATTTT. Protein: CASKPAGANQPQHF.

In this sample, this clone turned up once. V usage is TRBV5-6 and J usage is TRBJ1-1; 7 bases agree with TRBD1. The length of the CDR3 is 15 residues. The germline gives CDR1 SGHDT, CDR2 YYEEEE. V lost 3 bases, J lost 1 base, and 6 bases stayed unmatched. CDR3 residues: CASSSLTGWNTEAFF. CDR3 DNA: TGTGCCAGCAGCTCGTTGACAGGGTGGAACACTGAAGCTTTCTTT.

This chain connects TRBV19 to TRBJ1-2; 9 nucleotides line up with TRBD1. CDR1 LNHDA and CDR2 SQIVND come from the germline V gene (reference sequence). V gave up 6 bases and J gave up 8 bases; unmatched junction bases: 13. CDR3 length: 15 amino acids. The CDR3 DNA follows: TGTGCCAGTAGCCTCCCTATTACAGGGGGCGTGGGCTACACCTTC. Translation gives CASSLPITGGVGYTF.

The V gene is TRBV19, the J gene TRBJ2-5; TRBD1 matches at 7 bases. V was clipped by 6 bases and J by 5 bases; unmatched bases: 3. Germline V gene data show CDR1 as LNHDA and CDR2 as SQIVND (reference sequence). The CDR3 covers 12 residues. The CDR3 spells CASRQGKETQYF. The DNA of the CDR3 is TGTGCCAGTAGACAGGGGAAGGAGACCCAGTACTTC.

The chain carries TRBV7-3 and TRBJ2-5, with 10 positions matching TRBD2. V shed 10 bases and J 1 base; nucleotides not matched to a gene: 3. Germline V lookup: CDR1 SGHTA, CDR2 FQGTGA. The CDR3 runs to 13 residues. CDR3 protein: CATAGGPQETQYF. DNA for the CDR3: TGTGCCACAGCGGGAGGGCCCCAAGAGACCCAGTACTTC.

A note on this clone: The sample carries other DNA sequences with the same CDR3. The rearrangement links TRBV9 to TRBJ2-6; D unclear. The V end was cut by 0 bases, the J end by 0 bases, with 4 bases between. This CDR3 has 15 residues. CDR1 is SGDLS, CDR2 YYNGEE, per germline. The CDR3 nucleotides are TGTGCCAGCAGCGTAGGACTCTCTGGGGCCAACGTCCTGACTTTC. Translating gives CASSVGLSGANVLTF.

The chain couples TRBV9 to TRBJ1-6; D not certain. V lost 4 bases, J lost 7 bases, and 12 bases lay in between. Germline V gene sequence: CDR1 SGDLS, CDR2 YYNGEE. This CDR3 has 14 residues. The CDR3 sequence: CASSPRAGNSPLHF. CDR3 in DNA: TGTGCCAGCAGCCCGAGAGCCGGGAATTCACCCCTCCACTTT.

This chain uses TRBV2 with TRBJ2-7; D possibly corresponds to TRBD1 (5 bases). CDR3 length equals 13 residues. Germline assignment: CDR1 SNHLY and CDR2 FYNNEI. V was clipped by 8 bases and J by 0 bases, with 11 bases between them. Here the CDR3 reads CASEYRSSYEQYF. DNA of the CDR3: TGTGCCAGCGAATACAGGAGCTCCTACGAGCAGTACTTC.

The chain uses TRBV30 and TRBJ1-1; 7 nucleotides align to TRBD1. CDR1 and CDR2 from the germline V gene are GTSNPN and SVGIG (reference sequence). J was trimmed by 6 bases and V by 6 bases; bases with no gene match: 10. CDR3 length: 13 amino acids. The CDR3 region is CACKTGSGPEAFF. The CDR3 nucleotides are TGTGCCTGTAAGACAGGGTCGGGGCCTGAAGCTTTCTTT.

The chain has TRBV6-2 or TRBV6-3 and TRBJ2-1, with TRBD2 identical over 10 bases. Germline V CDR1 and CDR2: MNHEY, SVGEGT. The V gene end was trimmed by 4 bases and the J gene end by 8 bases; junction bases not matched to a gene: 5. The CDR3 runs 14 residues. CDR3 amino acids: CASSLSGRAHEQFF. CDR3 DNA: TGTGCCAGCAGTTTGAGCGGGAGGGCCCATGAGCAGTTCTTC.

CDR3 DNA sequence: TGTGCCAGTAACCAAGCCATGGGGCCCGTGAATGAGCAGTTCTTC. Its protein product is CASNQAMGPVNEQFF. The chain is built from TRBV19 and TRBJ2-1; a weak D match, TRBD1 (5 bases). V was cut by 7 bases and J by 7 bases, with 20 bases left in between. The CDR3 extends over 15 amino acids. From germline, CDR1 is LNHDA and CDR2 SQIVND (reference sequence).

The chain is built from TRBV5-1 and TRBJ1-3; no clear D gene. CDR1 SGHRS and CDR2 YFSETQ come from the germline V gene. Trimming cost V 4 bases and J 0 bases, with 14 bases left between them. This CDR3 is built from 16 residues. Written as DNA, the CDR3 is TGCGCCAGCAGCCTACAGATGGCCGGCTCTGGAAACACCATATATTTT. It encodes CASSLQMAGSGNTIYF. The full variable domain, completed using reference TRBV5-1 and TRBJ1-3, is KAGVTQTPRYLIKTRGQQVTLSCSPISGHRSVSWYQQTPGQGLQFLFEYFSETQRNKGNFPGRFSGRQFSNSRSEMNVSTLELGDSALYLCASSLQMAGSGNTIYFGEGSWLTVV.

The V gene is TRBV7-8, the J gene TRBJ2-7, with 11 bases identical to TRBD2. V lost 3 bases to trimming and J lost 7 bases; unmatched junction nucleotides: 14. CDR3 size: 17 residues. Germline V gene data show CDR1 as SGHVS and CDR2 as FQNEAQ. Here the CDR3 reads CASSFLILAGDRGEQYF. Written as DNA, the CDR3 is TGTGCCAGCAGCTTCCTAATACTAGCGGGAGATAGGGGAGAGCAGTACTTC. Full variable domain (rest looked up from reference TRBV7-8 and TRBJ2-7): GAGVSQSPRYKVAKRGQDVALRCDPISGHVSLFWYQQALGQGPEFLTYFQNEAQLDKSGLPSDRFFAERPEGSVSTLKIQRTQQEDSAVYLCASSFLILAGDRGEQYFGPGTRLTVT.

CDR3 coding DNA: TGTGCCAGCAAATTAGGGGGTTTCGGGAGGGCCCAGGAGACCCAGTACTTC. Residues: CASKLGGFGRAQETQYF. The chain employs TRBV28 and TRBJ2-5, with 8 bases lining up with TRBD2. There are 17 residues in the CDR3. Losses at the gene ends were 7 bases for V and 5 bases for J; bases not matched to a gene: 18. Germline V gene data show CDR1 as MDHEN and CDR2 as SYDVKM.

The chain employs TRBV6-5 and TRBJ2-2; possibly TRBD2 for D (5 bases). Germline CDR1 and CDR2: MNHEY and SVGAGI. The CDR3 runs 14 residues. Between the trimmed V and J ends, which lost 6 bases and 6 bases, there was a span of 14 bases. The CDR3 sequence is CASRLGRRSGELFF. The CDR3 region has the DNA TGTGCCAGCAGACTAGGGCGCCGCTCCGGGGAGCTGTTTTTT.

The chain has TRBV6-5 and TRBJ2-7; no clear D gene. Germline-derived CDR1 and CDR2 are MNHEY and SVGAGI. Trimming left V 2 bases short and J 7 bases short, with 12 bases between. The CDR3 extends over 13 amino acids. This CDR3 is CASSYVESREQYF. CDR3 bases: TGTGCCAGCAGTTACGTGGAGTCCCGGGAGCAGTACTTC.

The gene calls are TRBV4-2 and TRBJ2-3; D is unclear. The CDR3 is made up of 15 amino acids. Germline-derived CDR1 and CDR2 are LGHNA and YNFKEQ. The V end lost 0 bases, the J end lost 0 bases, and 7 bases lay between the germline ends. CDR3 in amino acids: CASSQDSQSTDTQYF. DNA of the CDR3: TGTGCCAGCAGCCAAGATTCGCAGAGCACAGATACGCAGTATTTT.

This chain links TRBV5-1 with TRBJ2-7; no clear D. V was shortened by 2 bases and J by 2 bases, with 11 bases between the two germline ends. This CDR3 contains 14 residues. From germline, CDR1 is SGHRS and CDR2 YFSETQ. The CDR3 DNA reads TGCGCCAGCAGCTTCGCCACTCCCCCCTACGAGCAGTACTTC. This translates into CASSFATPPYEQYF.

This clone was detected only once. The V gene is TRBV9, the J gene TRBJ2-5; perhaps TRBD2 as D (5 bases). There are 14 residues in the CDR3. V was pared by 4 bases and J by 3 bases, with 13 bases between. CDR1 is SGDLS and CDR2 is YYNGEE in the germline V gene. CDR3 region: CASSTGSGEETQYF. The CDR3, as DNA: TGTGCCAGCAGCACGGGGTCAGGTGAAGAGACCCAGTACTTC.

J is TRBJ2-1 and V is TRBV14, with D unresolved. The CDR3 consists of 15 residues. The ends were cut back, 0 bases at V and 2 bases at J, with 8 bases in the middle. The germline gives CDR1 SGHDN, CDR2 FVKESK. The CDR3 here is CASSQELVTYNEQFF. DNA for the CDR3: TGTGCCAGCAGCCAAGAGCTAGTCACCTACAATGAGCAGTTCTTC.

The chain is built from TRBV29-1 and TRBJ2-2; 12 positions match TRBD2. Germline V lookup: CDR1 SQVTM, CDR2 ANQGSEA. The ends lost 3 bases at V and 3 bases at J; junction bases unmatched: 8. The CDR3 has 17 residues. This CDR3 is CSVDSLAGGWDTGELFF. DNA of the CDR3: TGCAGCGTTGATTCCCTAGCGGGAGGGTGGGACACCGGGGAGCTGTTTTTT.

The chain uses TRBV30 and TRBJ2-5; 7 nucleotides match TRBD2. CDR1 and CDR2 from the germline V gene are GTSNPN and SVGIG (reference sequence). The junction had 9 bases not matched to a gene; V was cut back by 4 bases and J by 1 base. The CDR3 is made up of 15 amino acids. CDR3 protein: CAWTEGGSLQETQYF. The CDR3 DNA is TGTGCCTGGACCGAGGGCGGGAGCCTCCAAGAGACCCAGTACTTC. Complete variable domain (other parts from reference TRBV30 and TRBJ2-5): SQTIHQWPATLVQPVGSPLSLECTVEGTSNPNLYWYRQAAGRGLQLLFYSVGIGQISSEVPQNLSASRPQDRQFILSSKKLLLSDSGFYLCAWTEGGSLQETQYFGPGTRLLVL.

The chain links TRBV19 to TRBJ1-1, with a possible D match to TRBD1 (5 bases). This CDR3 region has 15 residues. The germline V gene has CDR1 LNHDA and CDR2 SQIVND (reference sequence). The V gene lost 7 bases and the J gene lost 3 bases, with 18 bases spanning the gap. CDR3 coding DNA: TGTGCCAGTACCCCCGGGGGACGGTGGGACACTGAAGCTTTCTTT. This translates into CASTPGGRWDTEAFF. Variable domain in full (rest from reference TRBV19 and TRBJ1-1): DGGITQSPKYLFRKEGQNVTLSCEQNLNHDAMYWYRQDPGQGLRLIYYSQIVNDFQKGDIAEGYSVSREKKESFPLTVTSAQKNPTAFYLCASTPGGRWDTEAFFGQGTRLTVV.